This TCR beta chain was sequenced in a study of identifying expanded T cells in peripheral blood. No infections or other immune events were documented during collection. Generated by immunoSEQ multiplex PCR, the TCRdb table keeps only in-frame clones and is missing some. The top ten clones hold more than 3% of a sample with approximately 79,000 clones, roughly 90% of them seen once. The V end lost 4 bases, the J end lost 3 bases, and 12 bases lay between the germline ends. CDR1 and CDR2 from the germline V gene are MNHEY and SMNVEV (reference sequence). This CDR3 spans 14 amino acids. Study observations and caveats: Technical replicates showed around 1.1 changed clones; approximately two weeks about 16; four weeks 19.

Comments on this clone: Its antigen is unknown.

The TCR originated in a person aged 18 to 70 in good health. This sequence joins TRBV27 and TRBJ1-1, with D possibly matching TRBD1 (5 bases). Sequenced input: blood. The CDR3 reads CASSSLGEYTEAFF. The CDR3 nucleotides read TGTGCCAGCAGTTCCTTGGGGGAATACACTGAAGCTTTCTTT.